This TCR beta chain comes out of a study of blood T cell repertoires in COVID-19. At the level of the study: COVID-19 samples collected from the United States, Italy and Spain covered acute and convalescent phases. The cDNA or gDNA used as material had been derived from T cells, B-cell-depleted T cells, or PBMCs.

Source study methods: Nucleated cell counts were estimated from reference gene primer amplification. TCRdb's copy holds only in-frame clones and misses some; the assay was immunoSEQ multiplex PCR. D and trimming were read from the DNA, whereas the V and J calls and clone size are those reported in that table. The sample lists some 150,000 clones, about 80% seen once, with approximately 6.5% in the top ten. The count of this clone is one. Germline CDR1 reads SGHDT; CDR2 reads YYEEEE. The CDR3 spans 15 residues. V was shortened by 1 base and J by 2 bases, with 12 bases between the two germline ends. The chain has TRBV5-6 and TRBJ1-2; D uncertain. The source of this sequence is a human donor in a cohort sampled during active COVID-19. The specimen sequenced was peripheral blood. CDR3 region: CASSLKFGSNYGYTF. The CDR3 nucleotides read TGTGCCAGCAGCTTGAAATTCGGTTCAAACTATGGCTACACCTTC.